These 15 T cell receptor beta chains were sequenced from one sample in a study of blood T cell repertoires in COVID-19 (dated by TCRdb to the early 2020s). Library generation was performed with the immunoSEQ multiplex PCR assay. TCRdb provides this immuneACCESS table in a form limited to in-frame rearrangements. Some clones are lacking; in checked studies, under half of them reflect an unresolved V gene, and why the rest are absent is not known. The sample table records approximately 230,000 clones; about 87% of these occur just once. In total, the top ten clones hold roughly 6.8% of the sample. What was sequenced was peripheral blood. These receptors all stem from a woman aged 25 to 39 with COVID-19, enrolled during active disease.

The chain has TRBV2 and TRBJ2-5; 7 bases are shared with TRBD1. Trimming took 7 bases from V and 2 from J; bases not matched to a gene: 7. CDR3 size: 14 residues. Germline V lookup: CDR1 SNHLY, CDR2 FYNNEI. CDR3 sequence reads: CASTLGQEQETQYF. The CDR3 DNA follows: TGTGCCAGCACTCTAGGACAGGAGCAAGAGACCCAGTACTTC.

This clone was detected a few times. This chain links TRBV4-3 with TRBJ2-2, with a possible D match to TRBD2 (5 bases). Trimming shortened V by 4 bases and J by 8 bases, and 11 bases separated the two germline ends. CDR1 LGHNA and CDR2 YSLEER come from the germline V gene. The CDR3 consists of 13 residues. The CDR3 protein is CASSLSGMGELFF. CDR3 sequence (DNA): TGCGCCAGCAGCCTATCGGGGATGGGGGAGCTGTTTTTT.

V and J are TRBV11-3 and TRBJ2-5; the match to TRBD2 covers 9 bases. Germline V CDR1 and CDR2: SGHNT, YENEEA. The CDR3 runs 18 residues. J was trimmed by 2 bases and V by 5 bases; bases with no gene match: 15. This CDR3 is CASSPSLGSGRTQETQYF. CDR3 DNA sequence: TGTGCCAGCAGCCCTAGTTTGGGGAGCGGGAGGACGCAAGAGACCCAGTACTTC.

The chain links TRBV7-2 to TRBJ2-4, with a tentative D call TRBD2 (7 bases). CDR1 is SGHTA, CDR2 FQGNSA, per germline. This CDR3 is built from 19 residues. With 5 bases removed from V and 6 bases from J, the gap between germline ends came to 29 bases. The CDR3, as DNA: TGTGCCAGCAGCGCTACAGGGAGGGCGGCCAGCGTGGGGCGAAACATTCAGTACTTC. Translation: CASSATGRAASVGRNIQYF.

The chain recombines TRBV7-8 with TRBJ2-2, with a weak D call TRBD2 (5 bases). Trimming left V 5 bases short and J 6 bases short, with 10 bases between. The CDR3 is made up of 13 amino acids. Per the germline V gene, CDR1 is SGHVS and CDR2 is FQNEAQ. CDR3 sequence (DNA): TGTGCCAGCAGCCAAACTAGATCCGGGGAGCTGTTTTTT. This codes for CASSQTRSGELFF.

This sequence joins TRBV9 and TRBJ2-1, with 7 bases aligning to TRBD2. Germline CDR1 is SGDLS and CDR2 is YYNGEE. This CDR3 comprises 21 residues. J gave up 0 bases and V 2 bases, and 20 bases lay outside the gene matches. The CDR3 nucleotides read TGTGCCAGCAGCGTGCCCGACCAGCCCTTGGGAGGGAGTTTCTCCTACAATGAGCAGTTCTTC. Translated: CASSVPDQPLGGSFSYNEQFF.

This chain links TRBV7-8 with TRBJ2-6; 7 bases align to TRBD2. Germline CDR1 and CDR2: SGHVS and FQNEAQ. This CDR3 is built from 19 residues. Trimming removed 1 base from V and 3 bases from J; junction bases left unmatched: 12. This CDR3 is CASSLGLLGGSGGANVLTF. The CDR3 coding sequence is TGTGCCAGCAGCTTAGGGCTCCTGGGCGGGAGCGGTGGGGCCAACGTCCTGACTTTC. The full variable domain, in which reference TRBV7-8 and TRBJ2-6 provide the parts outside the CDR3, is GAGVSQSPRYKVAKRGQDVALRCDPISGHVSLFWYQQALGQGPEFLTYFQNEAQLDKSGLPSDRFFAERPEGSVSTLKIQRTQQEDSAVYLCASSLGLLGGSGGANVLTFGAGSRLTVL.

The chain employs TRBV7-9 and TRBJ2-1; D is possibly TRBD1 (6 bases). The V end lost 7 bases, the J end lost 0 bases, and 10 bases lay between the germline ends. CDR3 length: 14 amino acids. Looked up from germline, CDR1 is SEHNR and CDR2 is FQNEAQ (reference sequence). Here the CDR3 reads CASTGTTSYNEQFF. The CDR3 nucleotides read TGTGCCAGCACAGGGACAACCTCCTACAATGAGCAGTTCTTC.

The V gene is TRBV3-1 (or the pseudogene TRBV3-2), the J gene TRBJ1-6; D unclear. This CDR3 spans 14 amino acids. CDR1 and CDR2 (germline): LGHDT, YNNKEL (reference sequence). The germline V and J ends were trimmed by 1 base and 13 bases, with 14 bases remaining between them. The CDR3 region is CASSQGPFGSPLHF. The CDR3 region has the DNA TGTGCCAGCAGCCAAGGTCCTTTCGGGAGCCCCCTCCACTTT.

This clone was seen once. The chain joins TRBV15 to TRBJ1-6; 9 nucleotides agree with TRBD1. CDR1 is LNHNV and CDR2 is YYDKDF in the germline V gene (reference sequence). The CDR3 contains 15 residues. The V and J ends lost 0 bases and 9 bases, in that order; junction bases with no gene match: 3. CDR3 coding DNA: TGTGCCACCAGCAGAGAAGGGACAGGGATTTCACCCCTCCACTTT. Residues: CATSREGTGISPLHF.

This clone was recorded only once. The CDR3 nucleotides are TGTGCCAGCAGCTTCCTATTGCAAGCGGGAGGCCTCACAGATACGCAGTATTTT. Translating it yields CASSFLLQAGGLTDTQYF. The rearrangement links TRBV5-6 to TRBJ2-3, with 9 bases aligning to TRBD2. Germline V lookup: CDR1 SGHDT, CDR2 YYEEEE. The CDR3 spans 18 residues. V was clipped by 2 bases and J by 2 bases; unmatched bases: 12.

The chain links TRBV5-8 to TRBJ2-1; 13 bases line up with TRBD2. The J segment lost 15 bases and the V segment lost 5 bases, leaving 5 bases of the junction unmatched. The V gene's germline CDR1 is SGHTS and CDR2 YDEGEE. The CDR3 is made up of 12 amino acids. The CDR3 is CASRRTSGRGFF. The CDR3 coding sequence is TGTGCCAGCAGACGGACTAGCGGGAGAGGGTTCTTC.

V and J are TRBV6-2 or TRBV6-3 and TRBJ1-6, with D maybe TRBD1 (6 bases). CDR1 is MNHEY and CDR2 is SVGEGT in the germline V gene. This CDR3 has 14 amino acids. V lost 1 base and J 10 bases, leaving 11 bases between the germline ends. In DNA form, the CDR3 reads TGTGCCAGCAGTTACTTGTCAGGGGTCTCACCCCTCCACTTT. Its translation is CASSYLSGVSPLHF.

The chain combines TRBV27 with TRBJ2-2, with 7 bases that match TRBD2. Trimming at V came to 3 bases and at J to 0 bases, leaving 7 bases not matched to a gene. The CDR3 is made up of 17 amino acids. Germline CDR1 and CDR2: MNHEY and SMNVEV (reference sequence). The CDR3, as DNA: TGTGCCAGCAGTTTCGGGGGGATTTCAGCGAACACCGGGGAGCTGTTTTTT. Translated: CASSFGGISANTGELFF.

The rearrangement uses TRBV19 and TRBJ1-3; weak D call: TRBD1 (6 bases). The CDR3 consists of 14 residues. CDR1 and CDR2 from the germline V gene are LNHDA and SQIVND (reference sequence). V was cut by 9 bases and J by 0 bases, with 12 bases left in between. CDR3 in amino acids: CASRSGASGNTIYF. DNA of the CDR3: TGTGCCAGCAGGTCAGGGGCCTCTGGAAACACCATATATTTT.